This T cell receptor (beta chain) was sequenced for a study of blood T cell repertoires in COVID-19. With 1 base removed from V and 2 bases from J, the gap between germline ends came to 9 bases. CDR3 length: 14 residues. Germline V gene data show CDR1 as MNHNS and CDR2 as SASEGT. Researchers sorted participants into cohorts using their self-reported clinical history. Cohort 3 donors were reported recovered after two negative PCRs, clearance, or symptom resolution. Methods used by the authors: It was from reference gene primer amplification that nucleated cell counts were estimated. Here immunoSEQ multiplex PCR was the method, and the copy in TCRdb shows in-frame clones only, minus some. V and J calls plus clone size are reproduced from that table; the DNA served to infer D and trimming. There are around 300,000 clones in the sample; over 70% occur only once, and around 5% lies in the top ten.

The sequenced material came from PBMCs or T cells enriched from blood (not recorded which). The V call is TRBV6-1, the J call TRBJ2-7, with TRBD1 as a possible D gene (5 bases). The receptor comes from a man between 25 and 39 years old who had recovered from COVID-19. CDR3 in DNA: TGTGCCAGCAGTGAAGGGACATCCCCCTACGAGCAGTACTTC. The encoded protein is CASSEGTSPYEQYF.